This T cell receptor (beta chain) was obtained from a study of blood T cell repertoires in COVID-19. At the level of the study: Samples representing acute and convalescent COVID-19 were sourced from the United States, Italy and Spain. T cells, B-cell-depleted T cells, or PBMCs supplied cDNA or gDNA.

The table came from immunoSEQ multiplex PCR; TCRdb's copy has only in-frame clones and leaves some out. The sample has fewer than 200,000 clones; 76% are singletons. The CDR3 is 15 residues long. CDR1 and CDR2 from the germline V gene are LGHNA and YSLEER. V shed 1 base and J shed 5 bases, with 14 bases lying between them. V and J are TRBV4-3 and TRBJ1-1, with D uncertain. Source material: peripheral blood. This receptor was taken from a woman aged 80 or over with acute or convalescent COVID-19. As DNA, the CDR3 is TGCGCCAGCAGCCAAGTTCTCACGGGAAGGACTGAAGCTTTCTTT. Translation gives CASSQVLTGRTEAFF.